What follows are 32 T cell receptor beta chains derived from one specimen sequenced in a study of spatial heterogeneity in lung cancer. The time point: blood at routine non-recurrence follow-up after resection. In TCRdb, the 5' RACE reads were re-called with MiXCR into one record per CDR3 protein. This table holds 35,000 to 55,000 distinct CDR3 sequences, 12% found once. The sample was PBMCs, taken at follow-up. All receptors derive from a male donor with early-stage non-small cell lung cancer.

This clonotype turned up a few times. The chain carries TRBV5-1 and TRBJ2-7, with TRBD1 identical over 8 bases. V lost 6 bases, J lost 2 bases, and 10 bases stayed unmatched. Germline CDR1 is SGHRS and CDR2 is YFSETQ. The CDR3 covers 15 residues. CDR3 residues: CASKVRQGTTYEQYF. CDR3 sequence (DNA): TGCGCCAGCAAAGTCCGACAGGGGACAACCTACGAGCAGTACTTC.

The sample holds many counts of this clonotype. This chain joins TRBV7-2 and TRBJ1-5; weak D call: TRBD1 (6 bases). The CDR3 covers 14 residues. Trimming took off 3 bases at V and 7 bases at J, with 13 bases between the two ends. The V gene's germline CDR1 is SGHTA and CDR2 FQGNSA. CDR3 DNA sequence: TGTGCCAGCAGCTTGGACAGTAAAGGACAGCCCCAGCATTTT. This sequence encodes CASSLDSKGQPQHF.

The chain links TRBV9 to TRBJ1-3; D unresolved. This CDR3 spans 17 amino acids. The germline CDR1 and CDR2 sequences are SGDLS and YYNGEE. The ends were cut back, 0 bases at V and 0 bases at J, with 13 bases in the middle. This CDR3 reads CASSVASHPNSGNTIYF. The CDR3 DNA is TGTGCCAGCAGCGTAGCCTCACACCCAAACTCTGGAAACACCATATATTTT.

This clonotype has at least ten counts. The chain carries TRBV18 and TRBJ1-1; no clear D gene. Trimming took 3 bases from V and 1 from J, leaving 9 bases between them. CDR1 is KGHSH, CDR2 LQKENI, per germline. CDR3 length equals 14 residues. In nucleotides, the CDR3 is TGTGCCAGCTCACCCTTCGGAGGGAACACTGAAGCTTTCTTT. It specifies CASSPFGGNTEAFF.

The rearrangement uses TRBV29-1 and TRBJ2-7; D might be TRBD2 (5 bases). Germline CDR1 SQVTM, CDR2 ANQGSEA. The CDR3 is made up of 11 amino acids. V shed 7 bases and J shed 4 bases, with 11 bases lying between them. CDR3 protein: CSGEEGYEQYF. In nucleotides, the CDR3 is TGCAGCGGCGAAGAGGGATACGAGCAGTACTTC.

This clonotype was counted a few times. The rearrangement joins TRBV19 to TRBJ1-2; D possibly corresponds to TRBD1 (5 bases). Germline lookup yields CDR1 LNHDA and CDR2 SQIVND (reference sequence). The CDR3 loop spans 14 amino acids. Trimming pared 4 bases from V and 8 bases from J, leaving 17 bases between. This chain's CDR3 is CASSTSGGAGGYTF. CDR3 DNA sequence: TGTGCCAGTAGTACATCCGGAGGGGCAGGCGGCTACACCTTC. Full variable domain (outside the CDR3, taken from reference TRBV19 and TRBJ1-2): DGGITQSPKYLFRKEGQNVTLSCEQNLNHDAMYWYRQDPGQGLRLIYYSQIVNDFQKGDIAEGYSVSREKKESFPLTVTSAQKNPTAFYLCASSTSGGAGGYTFGSGTRLTVV.

In its sample, this clonotype was seen a few times. V usage is TRBV3-1 and J usage is TRBJ2-7; D unresolved. The V gene's germline CDR1 is LGHDT and CDR2 YNNKEL (reference sequence). The CDR3 is 15 residues long. V lost 0 bases and J lost 2, with 11 bases in between. CDR3 sequence reads: CASSQDRYSPYEQYF. In DNA, the CDR3 is TGTGCCAGCAGCCAAGATAGGTACAGTCCCTACGAGCAGTACTTC.

This clonotype was found many times. The J gene is TRBJ2-5, the V gene TRBV15, with TRBD2 identical over 11 bases. The junction had 4 bases not matched to a gene; V was cut back by 2 bases and J by 2 bases. Germline V gives CDR1 LNHNV, CDR2 YYDKDF (reference sequence). The CDR3 has 16 amino acids. CDR3 loop: CATSRTTSGVQETQYF. The CDR3 coding sequence is TGTGCCACCAGCAGAACGACTAGCGGGGTACAAGAGACCCAGTACTTC.

This clonotype showed up just a few times. The genes are TRBV5-4 and TRBJ2-7, with a tentative D call TRBD2 (5 bases). CDR1 and CDR2 (germline): SGHNT, YYREEE (reference sequence). The CDR3 extends over 14 amino acids. V gave up 3 bases and J gave up 6 bases, with 16 bases separating them. The CDR3 loop reads CASSSNALASEQYF. In nucleotides, the CDR3 is TGTGCCAGCAGCTCCAACGCCCTAGCCTCCGAGCAGTACTTC.

This clonotype was seen ten or more times. The chain links TRBV6-5 to TRBJ1-2, with D possibly TRBD1 on 6 matching bases. V was shortened by 6 bases and J by 2 bases, with 13 bases between the two germline ends. Germline-derived CDR1 and CDR2 are MNHEY and SVGAGI. CDR3 size: 14 residues. The CDR3 sequence is CASRKQGQNYGYTF. For the CDR3, the DNA is TGTGCCAGCAGGAAACAGGGTCAAAACTATGGCTACACCTTC.

This clonotype was counted at least ten times. This chain joins TRBV29-1 and TRBJ1-1, with a possible D match to TRBD1 (6 bases). Germline loops: CDR1 SQVTM, CDR2 ANQGSEA. CDR3 length: 13 amino acids. Trimming removed 5 bases from V and 4 bases from J, with 14 bases in between. CDR3 in DNA: TGCAGCGTTACAATGGGGGCCCTCACTGAAGCTTTCTTT. The encoded protein is CSVTMGALTEAFF. The complete variable domain, with remaining parts taken from reference TRBV29-1 and TRBJ1-1, reads SAVISQKPSRDICQRGTSLTIQCQVDSQVTMMFWYRQQPGQSLTLIATANQGSEATYESGFVIDKFPISRPNLTFSTLTVSNMSPEDSSIYLCSVTMGALTEAFFGQGTRLTVV.

This clonotype came up many times. The gene calls are TRBV4-2 and TRBJ2-3, with a tentative D call TRBD2 (6 bases). CDR1 is LGHNA and CDR2 is YNFKEQ in the germline V gene. V was trimmed by 6 bases and J by 4 bases, leaving 23 bases between them. This CDR3 is 17 amino acids long. In DNA form, the CDR3 reads TGTGCCAGCAGTCGGACCCCGACTAGTGAAAGCCCAGATACGCAGTATTTT. This sequence encodes CASSRTPTSESPDTQYF.

This clonotype was recorded many times. The chain joins TRBV29-1 to TRBJ1-1; D is ambiguous. Trimming stripped 5 bases from V and 0 bases from J, with 7 bases between. This CDR3 spans 12 amino acids. Germline V gene sequence: CDR1 SQVTM, CDR2 ANQGSEA. The CDR3 spells CSVRQLNTEAFF. In DNA, the CDR3 is TGCAGCGTTCGGCAGCTGAACACTGAAGCTTTCTTT.

This clonotype came up a few times. This rearrangement joins TRBV28 to TRBJ2-5, with D tentatively TRBD1 (5 bases). This CDR3 has 12 residues. V lost 10 bases and J lost 1, with 10 bases in between. Looked up from germline, CDR1 is MDHEN and CDR2 is SYDVKM. CDR3 region: CATRQSQETQYF. The DNA of the CDR3 is TGTGCCACCCGACAGTCCCAAGAGACCCAGTACTTC.

This clonotype was observed many times. This chain uses TRBV7-9 with TRBJ1-5, with a weak D call TRBD1 (6 bases). Germline loops: CDR1 SEHNR, CDR2 FQNEAQ (reference sequence). V was trimmed by 5 bases and J by 3 bases, leaving 14 bases between them. This CDR3 is 15 amino acids long. The DNA for the CDR3 is TGTGCCAGCAGCCCCGGGACAAACCACAATCAGCCCCAGCATTTT. Amino acids: CASSPGTNHNQPQHF.

This clonotype was seen at least ten times. V is TRBV12-3 or TRBV12-4 and J is TRBJ1-2; D not certain. The CDR3 spans 14 residues. V dropped 7 bases and J dropped 4 bases, with 16 bases sitting between them. CDR3 amino acids: CASTPTAGPYGYTF. The DNA of the CDR3 is TGTGCCAGCACCCCGACGGCAGGCCCCTATGGCTACACCTTC.

The table lists this clonotype with a few counts. The rearrangement links TRBV23-1 to TRBJ2-3; a possible D gene is TRBD2 (6 bases). TRBV23-1 is assigned to the ORF class and has an uncertain function. Trimming removed 2 bases from V and 4 bases from J, with 16 bases in between. This CDR3 is 16 amino acids long. CDR3 region: CASSQSGRTIADTQYF. In DNA, the CDR3 is TGCGCCAGCAGTCAAAGCGGGCGGACTATTGCAGATACGCAGTATTTT.

The rearrangement links TRBV25-1 to TRBJ2-2; D gene ambiguous. The V gene's germline CDR1 is MGHDK and CDR2 SYGVNS. Trimming removed 1 base at V and 0 bases at J, with 3 bases between. The CDR3 sequence is 14 residues long. As DNA, the CDR3 is TGTGCCAGCAGTGAATCCCCGAACACCGGGGAGCTGTTTTTT. Its protein product is CASSESPNTGELFF.

The sample holds a few counts of this clonotype. This sequence joins TRBV18 and TRBJ1-3, with 10 bases that match TRBD1. V lost 3 bases, J lost 4 bases, and 6 bases stayed unmatched. The CDR3 runs to 16 residues. Per germline, CDR1 KGHSH and CDR2 LQKENI. The CDR3 DNA is TGTGCCAGCTCACCTAGACAGGGGGCAATCGGAAACACCATATATTTT. Translating gives CASSPRQGAIGNTIYF.

At least ten counts were recorded for this clonotype. The chain combines TRBV5-1 with TRBJ2-6; D remains ambiguous. Trimming removed 0 bases at V and 0 bases at J, with 7 bases between. CDR1 SGHRS and CDR2 YFSETQ come from the germline V gene. CDR3 size: 16 residues. The CDR3 sequence is CASSLEGSSGANVLTF. For the CDR3, the DNA is TGCGCCAGCAGCTTGGAGGGCAGCTCTGGGGCCAACGTCCTGACTTTC. Together with reference TRBV5-1 and TRBJ2-6, the CDR3 gives the full variable domain: KAGVTQTPRYLIKTRGQQVTLSCSPISGHRSVSWYQQTPGQGLQFLFEYFSETQRNKGNFPGRFSGRQFSNSRSEMNVSTLELGDSALYLCASSLEGSSGANVLTFGAGSRLTVL.

This clonotype was found many times. The CDR3 here is CASSYSRSTRVEQYF. As DNA, the CDR3 is TGTGCCAGCAGTTACTCGAGATCGACTAGGGTCGAGCAGTACTTC. The chain carries TRBV6-5 and TRBJ2-7, with D possibly being TRBD2 (6 bases). The CDR3 extends over 15 amino acids. Trimming left V 0 bases short and J 6 bases short, with 15 bases between. CDR1 is MNHEY, CDR2 SVGAGI, per germline.

This clonotype has at least ten counts. The genes are TRBV3-1 and TRBJ2-1, with D unresolved. V was trimmed by 1 base and J by 8 bases, leaving 9 bases between them. This CDR3 contains 13 residues. CDR1 LGHDT and CDR2 YNNKEL come from the germline V gene (reference sequence). The CDR3 DNA is TGTGCCAGCAGCCAAGCCACAATAGATGAGCAGTTCTTC. It encodes CASSQATIDEQFF.

Many counts were recorded for this clonotype. The chain links TRBV7-9 to TRBJ2-5, with D maybe TRBD2 (5 bases). The V end lost 5 bases, the J end lost 7 bases, and 14 bases lay between the germline ends. The CDR3 contains 13 residues. In germline, CDR1 is SEHNR, CDR2 FQNEAQ (reference sequence). The CDR3 DNA follows: TGTGCCAGCAGCCCGAACCCCGAGGGGACCCAGTACTTC. Translating it yields CASSPNPEGTQYF.

CDR3 bases: TGTGCCAGCAGTCACCCACAAGGGGAAGCTTTCTTT. This translates into CASSHPQGEAFF. The rearrangement uses TRBV6-6 and TRBJ1-1; D is uncertain. The CDR3 has 12 residues. The V end lost 5 bases, the J end lost 8 bases, and 12 bases lay between the germline ends. The germline V gene encodes CDR1 MNHNY and CDR2 SVGAGI (reference sequence).

This clonotype has at least ten counts. The chain is built from TRBV6-5 and TRBJ1-6, with D hard to call. The germline V gene has CDR1 MNHEY and CDR2 SVGAGI. V was shortened by 7 bases and J by 7 bases, with 11 bases between the two germline ends. The CDR3 is 13 amino acids. CDR3 residues: CASKRVFNSPLHF. The CDR3 DNA sequence: TGTGCCAGCAAAAGAGTTTTCAATTCACCCCTCCACTTT.

This clonotype has only one observation. A much larger clonotype is one base distant, so this may be a read error. This chain joins TRBV21-1 and TRBJ2-7; the table's D gene call, TRBD2, was not cross checked with the DNA. TRBV21-1 is given as a pseudogene. This CDR3 spans 15 amino acids. The CDR3 nucleotides read TGTGCCAACAGCCCGCGGACTAGGTCGTCCTACGAGCAGTACTTC. Translating it yields CANSPRTRSSYEQYF.

The V and J genes are TRBV12-3 or TRBV12-4 and TRBJ1-5; the match to TRBD1 covers 11 bases. The length of the CDR3 is 17 residues. After removal of 6 bases from V and 1 base from J, the junction contained 8 bases not matched to a gene. The CDR3 here is CASRNTGTGGSNQPQHF. The CDR3 DNA reads as TGTGCCAGCAGGAATACCGGGACAGGGGGAAGCAATCAGCCCCAGCATTTT.

This clonotype was seen ten or more times. V is TRBV3-2 and J is TRBJ2-5; TRBD2, the table's D call, was not compared with the DNA. TRBV3-2 is a recognized pseudogene. This CDR3 is 16 amino acids long. Here the CDR3 reads CASSQPFSPIQETQYF. Written as DNA, the CDR3 is TGTGCCAGCAGCCAGCCCTTCTCACCGATCCAAGAGACCCAGTACTTC.

The chain is built from TRBV12-3 or TRBV12-4 and TRBJ2-5, with 7 bases aligning to TRBD1. CDR3 length equals 14 residues. The V segment lost 6 bases and the J segment 2 bases; nucleotides outside the gene matches: 6. The CDR3 coding sequence is TGTGCCAGCAGCACGACAGGGAGTCAAGAGACCCAGTACTTC. It encodes CASSTTGSQETQYF.

V is TRBV9 and J is TRBJ2-1; 8 nucleotides line up with TRBD2. The V segment lost 3 bases and the J segment 3 bases; nucleotides outside the gene matches: 5. This CDR3 is 15 amino acids long. Germline CDR1 is SGDLS and CDR2 is YYNGEE. Here the CDR3 reads CASSAVSGVYNEQFF. The CDR3 bases are TGTGCCAGCAGCGCTGTTAGCGGGGTCTACAATGAGCAGTTCTTC.

This clonotype was recorded many times. The V and J genes are TRBV19 and TRBJ1-5; D is unresolved. This CDR3 has 15 residues. V was shortened by 3 bases and J by 4 bases, with 13 bases between the two germline ends. Germline values: CDR1 LNHDA, CDR2 SQIVND (reference sequence). The CDR3 protein is CASSIMGGYNQPQHF. The CDR3 DNA sequence: TGTGCCAGTAGTATTATGGGAGGCTATAATCAGCCCCAGCATTTT.

The V and J genes are TRBV14 and TRBJ2-3; 12 nucleotides line up with TRBD2. CDR1 and CDR2 from the germline V gene are SGHDN and FVKESK. V was pared by 4 bases and J by 2 bases, with 4 bases of the junction left unmatched. This CDR3 spans 16 amino acids. The CDR3 DNA reads as TGTGCCAGCAGCCGGACTAGCGGGGCGTTCACAGATACGCAGTATTTT. It is translated as CASSRTSGAFTDTQYF.